These 9 T cell receptor beta chains were all obtained from the same sample, sequenced in a study of shared clonotypes between healthy human individuals (dated by TCRdb to 2018 to 2021). The method was the immunoSEQ multiplex PCR assay. TCRdb stores this immuneACCESS table with in-frame sequences only. Part of the clones is absent; in the studies checked, under half of the shortfall reflects unresolved V genes, and no reason is known for the rest. The table for this sample lists some 2.3 million clones; 90% to 95% of them were counted only once. About 0.41% of the sample is held by the ten biggest clonotypes. The source material was naive CD4+ T cells from PBMCs. The sample's cell subset or site label, decoded: CD45RA+ positively selected. Every receptor here comes from a young man in good health. Some clones in this sample may be carry-over from other donors' samples.

V usage is TRBV4-2 and J usage is TRBJ2-1; TRBD2 matches at 8 bases. V lost 0 bases to trimming and J lost 5 bases; unmatched junction nucleotides: 6. Germline CDR1 and CDR2: LGHNA and YNFKEQ. This CDR3 region has 16 residues. The CDR3, as DNA: TGTGCCAGCAGCCAAGATCTGACCGGGGGGGACAATGAGCAGTTCTTC. Translating gives CASSQDLTGGDNEQFF.

This clone appeared a few times. The rearrangement links TRBV28 to TRBJ1-2; no clear D. The CDR3 covers 9 residues. CDR1 and CDR2 from the germline V gene are MDHEN and SYDVKM. Trimming shortened V by 11 bases and J by 7 bases, and 8 bases separated the two germline ends. CDR3 bases: TGTGCCGCGGGCCGTGGCTACACCTTC. It encodes CAAGRGYTF.

For the CDR3, the DNA is TGTGCCAGCAGCTCGCCTAGCGGGGTCAACACCGGGGAGCTGTTTTTT. Its protein product is CASSSPSGVNTGELFF. The chain uses TRBV9 and TRBJ2-2, with 9 bases identical to TRBD2. Trimming cost V 4 bases and J 2 bases; bases outside gene matches: 6. CDR1 and CDR2 (germline): SGDLS, YYNGEE. The CDR3 has 16 residues.

The CDR3 bases are TGCAGTGCACTAGCCAAAAACATTCAGTACTTC. The encoded protein is CSALAKNIQYF. The chain recombines TRBV20-1 with TRBJ2-4, with D uncertain. The CDR3 is made up of 11 amino acids. The V end was cut by 6 bases, the J end by 0 bases, with 3 bases between. CDR1 and CDR2 from the germline V gene are DFQATT and SNEGSKA (reference sequence).

Points on this clone: No DNA is shown, since the ends of the CDR3 on it are uncertain; the CDR3 is the one TCRdb lists. V is TRBV27 and J is TRBJ2-7; the DNA was not used to check the table's D call, TRBD2. Looked up from germline, CDR1 is MNHEY and CDR2 is SMNVEV (reference sequence). Including both end residues, the CDR3 is 13 amino acids long. The CDR3 sequence is CASSFGGTLWQYF.

The chain links TRBV28 to TRBJ1-5; 7 bases agree with TRBD1. J lost 5 bases, V lost 2 bases, and 6 bases had no gene match. CDR1 is MDHEN and CDR2 is SYDVKM in the germline V gene. The CDR3 runs to 15 residues. The CDR3 protein is CASSLGGGADQPQHF. The CDR3, as DNA: TGTGCCAGCAGTTTAGGAGGGGGCGCGGATCAGCCCCAGCATTTT.

The chain employs TRBV27 and TRBJ2-7; no firm D call. V was clipped by 3 bases and J by 0 bases, with 9 bases between them. This CDR3 region has 14 residues. Germline values: CDR1 MNHEY, CDR2 SMNVEV (reference sequence). CDR3 region: CASSFKINSYEQYF. As DNA, the CDR3 is TGTGCCAGCAGTTTCAAGATCAACTCCTACGAGCAGTACTTC.

This chain links TRBV29-1 with TRBJ1-2; D call uncertain. CDR1 and CDR2 from the germline V gene are SQVTM and ANQGSEA. There are 13 residues in the CDR3. Deletions cut 6 bases from V and 6 bases from J, with 17 bases between. The CDR3 here is CSVRRAAKDGYTF. The CDR3 nucleotides read TGCAGCGTCCGACGGGCGGCCAAGGATGGCTACACCTTC.

This chain uses TRBV6-1 with TRBJ2-5; D gene uncertain. The CDR3 sequence is 14 residues long. Germline loops: CDR1 MNHNS, CDR2 SASEGT. V lost 4 bases and J 0 bases, leaving 9 bases between the germline ends. The CDR3 reads CASSGLRYQETQYF. The CDR3 coding sequence is TGTGCCAGCAGTGGGCTACGGTACCAAGAGACCCAGTACTTC.